Below, one T cell receptor (beta chain) is given with its context. Its antigen is not known. These data come from a study of cytomegalovirus exposure and HLA in healthy donors. General study points: Reported findings show TCR beta sequences accurately forecast HLA-A and HLA-B alleles in most subjects. In vitro data verified a few CMV-associated chains as specific for CMV antigens.

The primer mix had 60 Vbeta and 13 Jbeta primers. Measured with immunoSEQ multiplex PCR; TCRdb has only the in-frame clones, and not every one. This table holds roughly 180,000 clones, about four fifths found once. V gave up 0 bases and J gave up 8 bases, with 8 bases separating them. Germline V gene sequence: CDR1 MNHEY, CDR2 SMNVEV (reference sequence). CDR3 length: 13 amino acids. The sample was PBMCs. This sequence joins TRBV27 and TRBJ2-1; D is uncertain. This TCR was recovered from a girl aged 5-17 years in good health and CMV-seropositive. CDR3 nucleotides: TGTGCCAGCAGTTTATCGAGGAGCTATGAGCAGTTCTTC. Translated, it gives CASSLSRSYEQFF.